This is a list of T cell receptor beta chains from one sample in a study of shared clonotypes between healthy human individuals. Profiling relied on immunoSEQ multiplex PCR, and the TCRdb table lists in-frame clones only, not all of them. The sample yields over 950,000 clones, about 72% seen once. Sequencing was done on a sample of memory CD4+ T cells from PBMCs. These receptors originate from a man between 18 and 35 years old in good health. Some clones in this sample may be carry-over from other donors' samples. Both conserved end residues are part of each CDR3. The order of the fields is clone size, D gene, J gene, V gene, CDR3 length, CDR3 protein, CDR3 DNA. The D gene is left open where the match is weak. Clone size is stated in some rows and not others, as once, few, many or a class when expanded.

>NA|NA|TRBJ2-7|TRBV5-4|12
CASSPGWGEQYF
TGTGCCAGCAGCCCGGGTTGGGGCGAGCAGTACTTC
>NA|NA|TRBJ1-1|TRBV7-9|11
CASSLQGKAFF
TGTGCCAGCAGCTTGCAGGGGAAAGCTTTCTTT
>NA|TRBD1|TRBJ2-7|TRBV7-9|14
CASSPGTGFYEQYF
TGTGCCAGCAGCCCCGGGACAGGGTTTTACGAGCAGTACTTC
>NA|TRBD1|TRBJ2-7|TRBV6-5|14
CASSYRDRSYEQYF
TGTGCCAGCAGTTATAGGGACAGATCCTACGAGCAGTACTTC
>NA|NA|TRBJ2-7|TRBV16|17
CASSQGVSGSQSYEQYF
TGTGCCAGCAGCCAAGGGGTGTCGGGCAGTCAGTCCTACGAGCAGTACTTC
>NA|NA|TRBJ1-4|TRBV5-1|14
CASSLRGPTEKLFF
TGCGCCAGCAGCTTGAGGGGTCCCACGGAAAAACTGTTTTTT
>NA|NA|TRBJ1-5|TRBV11-2|13
CASSLEPRWPQHF
TGTGCCAGCAGCTTAGAGCCGCGCTGGCCCCAGCATTTT
>NA|NA|TRBJ2-1|TRBV4-1|15
CASSQDHNSYNEQFF
TGCGCCAGCAGCCAAGATCACAACTCCTACAATGAGCAGTTCTTC
>NA|NA|TRBJ2-2|TRBV20-1|11
CSAGPLGELFF
TGCAGTGCTGGACCGCTTGGGGAGCTGTTTTTT
>NA|TRBD2|TRBJ2-7|TRBV7-9|16
CASSSHRGGRSYEQYF
TGTGCCAGCAGCTCGCATCGGGGCGGGAGGTCCTACGAGCAGTACTTC
>NA|TRBD1|TRBJ1-1|TRBV7-8|14
CASSLEGRLDREFF
TGTGCCAGCAGCTTAGAGGGTCGTTTAGACAGGGAGTTTTTT
>NA|NA|TRBJ1-2|TRBV7-7|15
CASSYSLEANYGYTF
TGTGCCAGCAGCTATAGTCTCGAGGCTAACTATGGCTACACCTTC
>NA|NA|TRBJ2-1|TRBV6-5|15
CASSYSSTLGGEQFF
TGTGCCAGCAGTTACTCGAGCACCCTCGGGGGTGAGCAGTTCTTC
>NA|TRBD1|TRBJ1-5|TRBV28|15
CASSGGQTSNQPQHF
TGTGCCAGCAGCGGGGGACAGACTAGCAATCAGCCCCAGCATTTT
>NA|NA|TRBJ1-1|TRBV28|13
CASSLYKHTEAFF
TGTGCCAGCAGTTTATATAAGCACACTGAAGCTTTCTTT
>NA|NA|TRBJ2-2|TRBV21-1|17
CASRGRVLAGGTGELFF
TGTGCCAGCAGGGGGCGTGTTCTAGCGGGAGGCACCGGGGAGCTGTTTTTT
>NA|NA|TRBJ1-1|TRBV7-9|12
CASSPPYTEAFF
TGTGCCAGCAGCCCCCCATATACTGAAGCTTTCTTT
>NA|NA|TRBJ2-2|TRBV6-6|15
CASSLRVAEGGELFF
TGTGCCAGCAGTCTTAGGGTGGCGGAGGGAGGGGAGCTGTTTTTT
>NA|NA|TRBJ2-5|TRBV29-1|12
CSVRVVEETQYF
TGCAGCGTTCGTGTTGTCGAAGAGACCCAGTACTTC
>NA|TRBD1|TRBJ2-2|TRBV5-4|16
CASSGDRGGLTGELFF
TGTGCCAGCAGCGGCGACAGGGGGGGATTAACCGGGGAGCTGTTTTTT
>NA|TRBD2|TRBJ2-5|TRBV6-6|15
CASSYELAGEETQYF
TGTGCCAGCAGTTACGAACTAGCGGGAGAAGAGACCCAGTACTTC
>NA|NA|TRBJ2-1|TRBV4-2|15
CASSQDGGTYNEQFF
TGTGCCAGCAGCCAAGATGGCGGGACCTACAATGAGCAGTTCTTC
>NA|NA|TRBJ2-5|TRBV29-1|12
CSVVQSGETQYF
TGCAGCGTAGTCCAGTCTGGGGAGACCCAGTACTTC
>NA|NA|TRBJ2-5|TRBV2|14
CASSENPGVETQYF
TGTGCCAGCAGTGAAAACCCAGGGGTCGAGACCCAGTACTTC
>few|NA|TRBJ2-1|TRBV6-1|15
CASRRGALAGNEQFF
TGTGCCAGCAGACGGGGGGCACTAGCAGGGAATGAGCAGTTCTTC
>NA|TRBD2|TRBJ2-1|TRBV18|16
CASSPLAGGAYNEQFF
TGTGCCAGCTCACCATTAGCGGGAGGAGCCTACAATGAGCAGTTCTTC
>NA|TRBD2|TRBJ2-7|TRBV28|15
CASSLPLAGVGEQYF
TGTGCCAGCAGTTTACCCCTAGCGGGAGTGGGTGAGCAGTACTTC
>NA|TRBD2|TRBJ2-1|TRBV6-6|13
CASRRAGDNEQFF
TGTGCCAGTCGGAGGGCGGGGGACAATGAGCAGTTCTTC
>many|NA|TRBJ2-3|TRBV9|17
CASSVGMASYSTDTQYF
TGTGCCAGCAGCGTAGGTATGGCTTCCTATAGCACAGATACGCAGTATTTT
>once|NA|TRBJ2-4|TRBV7-9|13
CASSLGGKDIQYF
TGTGCCAGCAGCTTAGGAGGGAAAGACATTCAGTACTTC
>NA|NA|TRBJ2-2|TRBV5-1|16
CASSLFRGSDTGELFF
TGCGCCAGCAGCTTGTTCAGGGGATCGGACACCGGGGAGCTGTTTTTT
>NA|TRBD1|TRBJ2-5|TRBV29-1|12
CSVGDRSETQYF
TGCAGCGTAGGGGACAGGTCGGAGACCCAGTACTTC
>NA|TRBD2|TRBJ2-7|TRBV5-4|16
CASSLGRTSGNYEQYF
TGTGCCAGCAGCTTGGGACGAACTAGCGGGAACTACGAGCAGTACTTC
>NA|NA|TRBJ1-4|TRBV6-5|16
CASSYGDSLLIEKLFF
TGTGCCAGCAGTTACGGCGACAGCCTCCTGATTGAAAAACTGTTTTTT
>NA|NA|TRBJ2-2|TRBV9|14
CASSGNPETGELFF
TGTGCCAGCAGCGGAAACCCGGAAACCGGGGAGCTGTTTTTT
>few|NA|TRBJ1-2|TRBV28|12
CAGRTSNYGYTF
TGTGCCGGTAGGACAAGCAACTATGGCTACACCTTC
>NA|NA|TRBJ1-5|TRBV7-2|12
CASSSWGQPQHF
TGTGCCAGCAGCTCCTGGGGGCAGCCCCAGCATTTT
>NA|TRBD1|TRBJ2-7|TRBV29-1|15
CSVSKPGTGEAEQYF
TGCAGCGTTTCTAAACCCGGGACAGGGGAGGCCGAGCAGTACTTC
>NA|NA|TRBJ1-2|TRBV14|9
CASIYGYTF
TGTGCCAGCATCTATGGCTACACCTTC
>NA|NA|TRBJ2-1|TRBV30|10
CAWLWTGTVF
TGTGCCTGGCTTTGGACTGGGACGGTCTTC
>NA|NA|TRBJ2-2|TRBV4-2|15
CASSLMQGFTGELFF
TGTGCCAGCAGCCTGATGCAGGGATTCACCGGGGAGCTGTTTTTT
>NA|TRBD2|TRBJ2-7|TRBV9|16
CASSVAGLAGVYEQYF
TGTGCCAGCAGCGTAGCCGGGCTAGCGGGAGTCTACGAGCAGTACTTC
>NA|TRBD2|TRBJ2-3|TRBV7-6|17
CASSPTLRGGSTDTQYF
TGTGCCAGCAGCCCCACACTTCGGGGGGGGAGCACAGATACGCAGTATTTT
>few|NA|TRBJ1-3|TRBV30|15
CAWSVKGEFRNTIYF
TGTGCCTGGAGTGTAAAGGGAGAGTTTCGAAACACCATATATTTT
>NA|TRBD1|TRBJ2-2|TRBV30|14
CAWRTGGNTGELFF
TGTGCCTGGCGGACAGGGGGCAACACCGGGGAGCTGTTTTTT
>NA|NA|TRBJ2-5|TRBV11-2|14
CASSSNRGGETQYF
TGTGCCAGCAGCTCTAACAGGGGGGGAGAGACCCAGTACTTC
>NA|TRBD2|TRBJ2-1|TRBV7-2|15
CASSPRAGGWNEQFF
TGTGCCAGCAGCCCAAGAGCGGGAGGCTGGAATGAGCAGTTCTTC
>NA|TRBD2|TRBJ2-1|TRBV30|16
CAWMSPGLAGFNEQFF
TGTGCCTGGATGAGCCCCGGACTAGCGGGTTTCAATGAGCAGTTCTTC
>NA|NA|TRBJ1-3|TRBV18|16
CASSPSRASDGNTIYF
TGTGCCAGCTCACCTTCCAGGGCTTCGGATGGAAACACCATATATTTT
>NA|TRBD2|TRBJ2-1|TRBV18|16
CASSPASGRGRDEQFF
TGTGCCAGCTCACCAGCTAGCGGGCGAGGTAGAGATGAGCAGTTCTTC
>NA|TRBD1|TRBJ2-7|TRBV27|14
CASSPGTGTGEQYF
TGTGCCAGCAGCCCCGGGACAGGGACCGGCGAGCAGTACTTC
>NA|NA|TRBJ1-3|TRBV11-2|17
CASSLGSGISSGNTIYF
TGTGCCAGCAGCTTAGGGTCAGGAATCAGCTCTGGAAACACCATATATTTT
>few|NA|TRBJ1-3|TRBV28|13
CASRGVPTDTIYF
TGTGCCAGCAGGGGAGTCCCAACGGACACCATATATTTT
>NA|TRBD2|TRBJ2-5|TRBV7-3|13
CASSWTAGEAQYF
TGTGCCAGCAGCTGGACAGCGGGAGAGGCCCAGTACTTC
>NA|TRBD2|TRBJ2-7|TRBV4-1|16
CASSQVLLAGDYEQYF
TGCGCCAGCAGCCAGGTCTTGCTAGCGGGTGACTACGAGCAGTACTTC